Presented here are 2 T cell receptor beta chains from one specimen sequenced in a study of a mutant IDH1 vaccine in newly diagnosed glioma. These receptors are not linked to any known antigen. Time point here: week 35, safety follow-up. The vaccine gave 300 ug of a 20-mer mutant IDH1 peptide subcutaneously per dose. Clones were read by immunoSEQ multiplex PCR, and TCRdb kept only the in-frame ones, dropping some. The sample consists of under 60,000 clones, roughly four fifths of them appearing once. Sequences were derived from PBMCs, sampled from a glioma patient whose treatment included an IDH1 peptide vaccine. Receptors originate from a man in his forties with glioma.

The chain combines TRBV11-2 with TRBJ2-7, with TRBD2 matching over 12 bases. Germline V lookup: CDR1 SGHAT, CDR2 FQNNGV. The length of the CDR3 is 16 residues. The ends lost 4 bases at V and 0 bases at J; junction bases unmatched: 4. The DNA for the CDR3 is TGTGCCAGCAGCTCCGGACTAGCGGGATCCTCCTACGAGCAGTACTTC. As protein: CASSSGLAGSSYEQYF.

V and J are TRBV10-2 and TRBJ1-1; D gene uncertain. The CDR3 is made up of 13 amino acids. CDR1 is WSHSY and CDR2 is SAAADI in the germline V gene. Trimming took off 2 bases at V and 1 base at J, with 5 bases between the two ends. CDR3 in amino acids: CASSETSNTEAFF. The CDR3 bases are TGCGCCAGCAGTGAGACGTCGAACACTGAAGCTTTCTTT.